The present T cell receptor beta chain was sequenced within a study of identical twins. This clonotype was recorded a few times. The CDR3 is 13 amino acids. V was shortened by 0 bases and J by 4 bases, with 4 bases between the two germline ends. One entry per CDR3 protein, called by TCRdb with MiXCR from the 5' RACE reads. The table records 600,000 to 850,000 distinct CDR3 sequences, around a sixth of them present only once. These sequences were also reported in another study, on T cells expressing NK-cell markers. That source reports: Whether expanded NKG2C-expressing T cell clones recognize HCMV is unknown.

Sequencing was performed on PBMCs. The chain uses TRBV12-3 or TRBV12-4 and TRBJ2-4; no definite D call. The clonotype was recovered from a young woman in good health. In DNA, the CDR3 is TGTGCCAGCAGTTTAGCGACAAAAAACATTCAGTACTTC. Amino acid sequence: CASSLATKNIQYF.